This passage covers 18 T cell receptor beta chains from one sample sequenced in a study of T cell responses to AZD1222 COVID-19 vaccine. TCRdb's table, derived via immunoSEQ multiplex PCR, lists solely in-frame clones and lacks some. The sample carries 120,000 or so clones, 90% recorded once. This specimen consisted of peripheral blood, obtained on day 0 of AZD1222 vaccination. The receptors here all came from an adult in good health.

This rearrangement joins TRBV19 to TRBJ1-4; the D gene is possibly TRBD1 (6 bases). From germline, CDR1 is LNHDA and CDR2 SQIVND (reference sequence). The CDR3 is 14 residues long. V shed 6 bases and J shed 7 bases, with 15 bases lying between them. CDR3 sequence: CASSRGHRTEKLFF. The CDR3 nucleotides read TGTGCCAGTAGCCGGGGACATCGGACTGAAAAACTGTTTTTT. The complete variable domain, with remaining parts taken from reference TRBV19 and TRBJ1-4, reads DGGITQSPKYLFRKEGQNVTLSCEQNLNHDAMYWYRQDPGQGLRLIYYSQIVNDFQKGDIAEGYSVSREKKESFPLTVTSAQKNPTAFYLCASSRGHRTEKLFFGSGTQLSVL.

The chain links TRBV5-4 to TRBJ2-5, with 9 bases aligning to TRBD1. CDR1 is SGHNT and CDR2 is YYREEE in the germline V gene (reference sequence). This CDR3 is built from 14 residues. V dropped 0 bases and J dropped 5; count of bases not matched to a gene: 2. The CDR3 nucleotides read TGTGCCAGCAGCTTGGTTGGACAGGGGGAGACCCAGTACTTC. It translates to CASSLVGQGETQYF.

This chain uses TRBV7-2 with TRBJ1-5; D unresolved. In germline, CDR1 is SGHTA, CDR2 FQGNSA. Trimming left V 3 bases short and J 1 base short, with 4 bases between. This CDR3 comprises 13 residues. Here the CDR3 reads CASSFMSNQPQHF. CDR3 bases: TGTGCCAGCAGCTTTATGAGCAATCAGCCCCAGCATTTT.

This rearrangement joins TRBV19 to TRBJ2-7; 11 positions agree with TRBD2. CDR1 and CDR2 from the germline V gene are LNHDA and SQIVND (reference sequence). The V gene end was trimmed by 4 bases and the J gene end by 3 bases; junction bases not matched to a gene: 2. The CDR3 spans 14 residues. CDR3 loop: CASSKGLADYEQYF. For the CDR3, the DNA is TGTGCCAGTAGTAAGGGACTAGCGGACTACGAGCAGTACTTC. Variable domain in full (rest from reference TRBV19 and TRBJ2-7): DGGITQSPKYLFRKEGQNVTLSCEQNLNHDAMYWYRQDPGQGLRLIYYSQIVNDFQKGDIAEGYSVSREKKESFPLTVTSAQKNPTAFYLCASSKGLADYEQYFGPGTRLTVT.

This chain uses TRBV20-1 with TRBJ1-2, with TRBD1 matching 7 bases. CDR3 length: 11 residues. Per germline, CDR1 DFQATT and CDR2 SNEGSKA (reference sequence). J gave up 10 bases and V 5 bases, and 7 bases lay outside the gene matches. CDR3 amino acids: CSALQGIYYTF. The CDR3 DNA sequence: TGCAGTGCTTTACAGGGGATCTACTACACCTTC.

The chain employs TRBV21-1 and TRBJ1-2; TRBD1 is the table's D call and was not checked against the DNA. TRBV21-1 constitutes a pseudogene. CDR3 length equals 16 residues. The CDR3 spells CASSPSRQLPGYGYTF. CDR3 nucleotides: TGTGCCAGCAGCCCGAGTAGGCAGTTACCAGGGTATGGCTACACCTTC.

The V gene is TRBV19, the J gene TRBJ1-5, with D perhaps matching TRBD1 (6 bases). Trimming removed 3 bases at V and 7 bases at J, with 13 bases between. The CDR3 totals 14 residues. The V gene's germline CDR1 is LNHDA and CDR2 SQIVND (reference sequence). CDR3 in amino acids: CASSMQGRGQPQHF. CDR3 in DNA: TGTGCCAGTAGTATGCAGGGGCGGGGACAGCCCCAGCATTTT.

The chain links TRBV6-2 or TRBV6-3 to TRBJ2-1; D may be TRBD2 (6 bases). V lost 6 bases, J lost 7 bases, and 16 bases lay in between. Germline CDR1 MNHEY, CDR2 SVGEGT. This CDR3 spans 14 amino acids. The CDR3 DNA reads TGTGCCAGCAGCCGGCTGGGGGGTTCAAATGAGCAGTTCTTC. This sequence encodes CASSRLGGSNEQFF.

This clone was seen a single time. This CDR3 reads CASSSPLLTEAFF. The CDR3 region has the DNA TGTGCCAGCAGTTCCCCGCTATTGACTGAAGCTTTCTTT. The chain joins TRBV28 to TRBJ1-1, with no clear D. Germline V gene sequence: CDR1 MDHEN, CDR2 SYDVKM. The length of the CDR3 is 13 residues. The V and J ends lost 4 bases and 5 bases respectively, with 11 bases between them.

This rearrangement joins TRBV7-2 to TRBJ1-4, with 7 nucleotides matching TRBD1. Unmatched junction bases numbered 2, after V lost 1 base and J lost 3 bases. Germline loops: CDR1 SGHTA, CDR2 FQGNSA. This CDR3 is built from 15 residues. The CDR3 protein is CASSLGTGANEKLFF. In nucleotides, the CDR3 is TGTGCCAGCAGCTTAGGGACAGGCGCTAATGAAAAACTGTTTTTT.

The chain couples TRBV7-2 to TRBJ2-1, with D maybe TRBD2 (6 bases). Germline V gives CDR1 SGHTA, CDR2 FQGNSA. The ends were cut back, 1 base at V and 7 bases at J, with 8 bases in the middle. The CDR3 length is 13 residues. The CDR3 protein is CASSLVGRNEQFF. The CDR3 coding sequence is TGTGCCAGCAGCTTAGTGGGGAGGAATGAGCAGTTCTTC.

This chain links TRBV5-1 with TRBJ1-4; the D gene is possibly TRBD1 (5 bases). This CDR3 is 15 amino acids long. Germline lookup yields CDR1 SGHRS and CDR2 YFSETQ. V shed 4 bases and J shed 0 bases, with 10 bases lying between them. This CDR3 reads CASSQGRATNEKLFF. The DNA of the CDR3 is TGCGCCAGCAGCCAGGGCCGAGCAACTAATGAAAAACTGTTTTTT. Full variable domain (missing parts from reference TRBV5-1 and TRBJ1-4): KAGVTQTPRYLIKTRGQQVTLSCSPISGHRSVSWYQQTPGQGLQFLFEYFSETQRNKGNFPGRFSGRQFSNSRSEMNVSTLELGDSALYLCASSQGRATNEKLFFGSGTQLSVL.

The V and J genes are TRBV7-6 and TRBJ2-1; 12 nucleotides agree with TRBD2. V lost 3 bases to trimming and J lost 3 bases; unmatched junction nucleotides: 3. The CDR3 runs 16 residues. Per the germline V gene, CDR1 is SGHVS and CDR2 is FNYEAQ. The chain's CDR3 is CASSLTSGRGYNEQFF. The CDR3 DNA reads as TGTGCCAGCAGCTTGACTAGCGGGAGAGGCTACAATGAGCAGTTCTTC.

The chain couples TRBV5-5 to TRBJ2-5, with a tentative D call TRBD2 (5 bases). Germline-derived CDR1 and CDR2 are SGHKS and YYEKEE (reference sequence). The CDR3 covers 14 residues. V lost 4 bases to trimming and J lost 6 bases, with 16 bases between them. CDR3 sequence: CASSPIIGGQTQYF. CDR3 DNA sequence: TGTGCCAGCAGCCCAATAATCGGCGGGCAGACCCAGTACTTC. The variable domain in full, with the rest retrieved from reference TRBV5-5 and TRBJ2-5, is DAGVTQSPTHLIKTRGQQVTLRCSPISGHKSVSWYQQVLGQGPQFIFQYYEKEERGRGNFPDRFSARQFPNYSSELNVNALLLGDSALYLCASSPIIGGQTQYFGPGTRLLVL.

This sequence joins TRBV18 and TRBJ2-7, with TRBD2 identical over 14 bases. V was pared by 3 bases and J by 6 bases, with 13 bases of the junction left unmatched. Per germline, CDR1 KGHSH and CDR2 LQKENI. This CDR3 contains 18 residues. This CDR3 reads CASSPLKGLAGAGSEQYF. The CDR3 region has the DNA TGTGCCAGCTCACCTCTAAAGGGACTAGCGGGAGCGGGAAGCGAGCAGTACTTC.

The chain couples TRBV18 to TRBJ2-1, with D uncertain. The V gene lost 0 bases and the J gene lost 8 bases, with 8 bases spanning the gap. Germline V gives CDR1 KGHSH, CDR2 LQKENI. CDR3 length: 13 residues. The CDR3 reads CASSPPQLHEQFF. The CDR3 DNA reads as TGTGCCAGCTCACCACCCCAACTACATGAGCAGTTCTTC.

The rearrangement links TRBV4-3 to TRBJ2-3; 9 bases are a match to TRBD2. Per the germline V gene, CDR1 is LGHNA and CDR2 is YSLEER. The CDR3 runs to 20 residues. J was trimmed by 0 bases and V by 0 bases; bases with no gene match: 13. The chain's CDR3 is CASSQEWVQASGISTDTQYF. Written as DNA, the CDR3 is TGCGCCAGCAGCCAAGAGTGGGTCCAGGCTAGCGGGATTAGCACAGATACGCAGTATTTT.

The chain couples TRBV13 to TRBJ2-5; D may correspond to TRBD1 or TRBD2 (5 bases each). The germline gives CDR1 PRHDT, CDR2 FYEKMQ (reference sequence). V lost 4 bases, J lost 2 bases, and 17 bases lay in between. The CDR3 length is 16 residues. The CDR3 coding sequence is TGTGCCAGCAGCTGGGGATGGGACGGGGTTCAAGAGACCCAGTACTTC. Its translation is CASSWGWDGVQETQYF.